This TCR beta chain is drawn from a study of blood T cells in healthy people across ages. Sample-barcoded 5' priming and a J-beta primer mix drove a second PCR of roughly 6 to 12 cycles. MiXCR, run by TCRdb on the 5' RACE reads, gives a single entry per CDR3 protein. The sample holds about 1.1 million distinct CDR3 sequences, more than 30% seen once. Looked up from germline, CDR1 is SGDLS and CDR2 is YYNGEE. The germline V and J ends were trimmed by 4 bases and 3 bases, with 19 bases remaining between them. The CDR3 extends over 16 amino acids. The sample taken for sequencing was blood. This TCR derives from a man between 18 and 29 years old in good health. V is TRBV9 and J is TRBJ1-1; maybe TRBD1 (5 bases). CDR3 sequence (DNA): TGTGCCAGCAGCCCAGGGAGAGGGGTGGTGGACACTGAAGCTTTCTTT. This encodes CASSPGRGVVDTEAFF.